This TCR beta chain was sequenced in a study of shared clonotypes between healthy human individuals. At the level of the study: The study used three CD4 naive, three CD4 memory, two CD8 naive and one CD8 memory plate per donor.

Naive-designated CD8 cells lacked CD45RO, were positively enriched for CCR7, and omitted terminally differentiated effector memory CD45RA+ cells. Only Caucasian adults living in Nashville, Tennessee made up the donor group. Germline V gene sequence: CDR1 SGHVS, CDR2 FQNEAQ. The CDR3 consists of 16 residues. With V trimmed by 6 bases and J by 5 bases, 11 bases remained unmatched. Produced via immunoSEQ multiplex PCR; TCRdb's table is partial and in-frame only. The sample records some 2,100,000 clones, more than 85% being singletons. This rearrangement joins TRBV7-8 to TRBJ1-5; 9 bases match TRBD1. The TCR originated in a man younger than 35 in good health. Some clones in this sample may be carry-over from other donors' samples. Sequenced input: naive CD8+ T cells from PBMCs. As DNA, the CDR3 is TGTGCCAGCAGACAAGCGGGACAGGGTAATCATCAGCCCCAGCATTTT. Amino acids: CASRQAGQGNHQPQHF.